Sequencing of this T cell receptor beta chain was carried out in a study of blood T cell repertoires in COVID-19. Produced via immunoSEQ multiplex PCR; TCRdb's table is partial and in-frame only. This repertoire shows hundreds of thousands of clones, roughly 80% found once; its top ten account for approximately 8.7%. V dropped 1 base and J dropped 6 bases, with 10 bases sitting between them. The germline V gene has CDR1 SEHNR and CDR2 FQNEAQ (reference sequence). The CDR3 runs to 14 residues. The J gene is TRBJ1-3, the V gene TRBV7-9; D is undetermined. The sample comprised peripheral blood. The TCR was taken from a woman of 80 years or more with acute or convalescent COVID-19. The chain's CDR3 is CASSLGESANTIYF. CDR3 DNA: TGTGCCAGCAGCTTAGGGGAGTCGGCAAACACCATATATTTT. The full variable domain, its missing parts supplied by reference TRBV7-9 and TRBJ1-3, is DTGVSQNPRHKITKRGQNVTFRCDPISEHNRLYWYRQTLGQGPEFLTYFQNEAQLEKSRLLSDRFSAERPKGSFSTLEIQRTEQGDSAMYLCASSLGESANTIYFGEGSWLTVV.